The TCR beta chain described here comes from a study of T cells after yellow fever vaccination. Overall study: For low cell numbers, libraries were made with SMART-Seq v4 Ultra Low Input.

This clonotype was picked up many times. What it recognizes is unknown. Broader study findings: The booster response re-showed most primary clones: more than 95% CD4, more than 70% CD8. A small share of clonotypes appeared in both CD4 and CD8 compartments.

A process of 5'RACE template switching, which added a universal primer site and UMIs, was used to make TCR cDNA. TCRdb reprocessed the 5' RACE reads via MiXCR and lists one record per CDR3 protein. The sample includes some 130,000 distinct CDR3 sequences, about 6.2% seen only once; the top ten take 0.5% to 0.65%. Looked up from germline, CDR1 is SGHRS and CDR2 is YFSETQ. The CDR3 is made up of 15 amino acids. With V trimmed by 4 bases and J by 2 bases, 7 bases remained unmatched. The specimen was CD4+ T cells sorted from PBMCs, collected 10 days after the yellow fever booster vaccination. This clonotype originated in a man aged 30 to 45 who received the YFV17D yellow fever vaccine. V and J are TRBV5-1 and TRBJ2-5; 8 positions agree with TRBD1. The CDR3, as DNA: TGCGCCAGCAGCGACGGACAGGGCAAACAAGAGACCCAGTACTTC. It codes for CASSDGQGKQETQYF.